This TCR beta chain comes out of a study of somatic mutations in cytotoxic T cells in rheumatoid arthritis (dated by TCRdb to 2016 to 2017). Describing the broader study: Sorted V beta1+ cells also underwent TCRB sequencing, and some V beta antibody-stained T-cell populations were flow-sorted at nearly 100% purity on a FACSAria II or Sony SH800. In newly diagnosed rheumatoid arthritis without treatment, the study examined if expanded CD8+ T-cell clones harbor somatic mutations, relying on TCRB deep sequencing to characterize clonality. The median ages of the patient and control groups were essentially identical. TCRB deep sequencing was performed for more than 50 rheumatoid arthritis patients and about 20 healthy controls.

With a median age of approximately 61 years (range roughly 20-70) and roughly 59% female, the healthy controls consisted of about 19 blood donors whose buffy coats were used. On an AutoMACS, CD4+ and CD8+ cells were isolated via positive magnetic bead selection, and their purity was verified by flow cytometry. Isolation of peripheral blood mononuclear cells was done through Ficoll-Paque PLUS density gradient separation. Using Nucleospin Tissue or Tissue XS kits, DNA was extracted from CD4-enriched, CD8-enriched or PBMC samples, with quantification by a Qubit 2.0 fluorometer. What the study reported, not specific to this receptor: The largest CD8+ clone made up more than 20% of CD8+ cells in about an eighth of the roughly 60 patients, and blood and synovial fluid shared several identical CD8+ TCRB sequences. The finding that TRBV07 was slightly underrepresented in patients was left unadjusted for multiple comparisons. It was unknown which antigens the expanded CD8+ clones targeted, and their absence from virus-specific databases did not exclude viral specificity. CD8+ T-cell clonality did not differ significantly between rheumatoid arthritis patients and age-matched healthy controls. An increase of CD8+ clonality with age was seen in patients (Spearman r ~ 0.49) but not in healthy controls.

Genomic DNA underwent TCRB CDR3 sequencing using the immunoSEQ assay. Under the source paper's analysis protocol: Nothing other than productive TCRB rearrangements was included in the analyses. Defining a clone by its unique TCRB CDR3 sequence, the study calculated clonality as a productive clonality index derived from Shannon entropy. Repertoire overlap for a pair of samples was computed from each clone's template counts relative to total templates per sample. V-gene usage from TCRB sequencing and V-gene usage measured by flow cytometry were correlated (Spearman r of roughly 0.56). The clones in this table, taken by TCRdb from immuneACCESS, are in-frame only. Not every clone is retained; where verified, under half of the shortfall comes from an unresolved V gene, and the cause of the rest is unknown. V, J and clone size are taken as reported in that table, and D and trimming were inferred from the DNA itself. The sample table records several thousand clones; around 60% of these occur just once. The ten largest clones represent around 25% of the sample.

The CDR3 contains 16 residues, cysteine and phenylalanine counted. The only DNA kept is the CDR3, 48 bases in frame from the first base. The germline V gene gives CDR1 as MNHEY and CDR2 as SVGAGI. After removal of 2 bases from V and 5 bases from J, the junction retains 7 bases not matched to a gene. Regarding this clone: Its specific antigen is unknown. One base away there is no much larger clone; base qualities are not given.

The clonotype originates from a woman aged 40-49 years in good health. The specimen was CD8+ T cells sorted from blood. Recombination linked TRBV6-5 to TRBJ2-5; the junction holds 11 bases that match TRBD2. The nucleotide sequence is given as TGTGCCAGCAGTTACGACGTAGCGGGAGGGCAGGAGACCCAGTACTTC. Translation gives CASSYDVAGGQETQYF.